Below are 22 T cell receptor beta chains sequenced from a single sample in a study of blood T cell repertoires in COVID-19. Profiling relied on immunoSEQ multiplex PCR, and the TCRdb table lists in-frame clones only, not all of them. Of around 140,000 clones listed, 65% to 90% are singletons. The sample consisted of peripheral blood. These receptors came from a man aged 55 to 70 with active or convalescent COVID-19.

The chain employs TRBV4-3 and TRBJ2-1; the D gene is possibly TRBD1 (5 bases). Germline CDR1 is LGHNA and CDR2 is YSLEER. The V and J ends lost 0 bases and 6 bases respectively, with 15 bases between them. The CDR3 sequence is 16 residues long. The CDR3 protein is CASSQEPRLGANEQFF. For the CDR3, the DNA is TGCGCCAGCAGCCAAGAGCCCCGCCTAGGGGCCAATGAGCAGTTCTTC.

The J gene is TRBJ2-7, the V gene TRBV7-6, with D maybe TRBD2 (6 bases). The V gene lost 5 bases and the J gene lost 0 bases, with 17 bases spanning the gap. CDR3 length: 16 amino acids. The germline V gene has CDR1 SGHVS and CDR2 FNYEAQ. CDR3 DNA: TGTGCCAGCAGCACCAATTTCCGGCGGGGCTCCTACGAGCAGTACTTC. It encodes CASSTNFRRGSYEQYF.

The chain carries TRBV19 and TRBJ1-6; D is undetermined. From germline, CDR1 is LNHDA and CDR2 SQIVND (reference sequence). This CDR3 has 15 residues. V lost 1 base and J lost 7, with 11 bases in between. CDR3 bases: TGTGCCAGTAGTATAGGCAACAGCCCGAATTCACCCCTCCACTTT. This gives the protein CASSIGNSPNSPLHF.

This chain connects TRBV7-9 to TRBJ2-1; tentatively, D is TRBD2 (5 bases). CDR1 and CDR2 (germline): SEHNR, FQNEAQ (reference sequence). This CDR3 comprises 16 residues. V lost 6 bases to trimming and J lost 8 bases, with 23 bases between them. CDR3 in DNA: TGTGCCAGCAGGTCCCCGGGGTCATACAGTAAGGATGAGCAGTTCTTC. It yields the protein CASRSPGSYSKDEQFF.

The chain carries TRBV11-2 and TRBJ2-5; D gene uncertain. Germline loops: CDR1 SGHAT, CDR2 FQNNGV. Deletions cut 0 bases from V and 7 bases from J, with 9 bases between. This CDR3 has 13 amino acids. The chain's CDR3 is CASSLDPSGTQYF. The DNA of the CDR3 is TGTGCCAGCAGCTTAGATCCGTCGGGGACCCAGTACTTC.

The chain carries TRBV19 and TRBJ1-2, with 7 positions matching TRBD1. CDR3 length: 12 amino acids. V shed 9 bases and J 5 bases; nucleotides not matched to a gene: 6. Germline CDR1 is LNHDA and CDR2 is SQIVND (reference sequence). The CDR3 here is CASAGTEYGYTF. CDR3 in DNA: TGTGCCAGCGCCGGGACAGAATATGGCTACACCTTC.

The chain joins TRBV9 to TRBJ2-4; D perhaps matches TRBD1 (6 bases). Germline V gene sequence: CDR1 SGDLS, CDR2 YYNGEE. CDR3 size: 16 residues. V was pared by 0 bases and J by 0 bases, with 10 bases between. CDR3 coding DNA: TGTGCCAGCAGCGTAGGGACAGAGCTAGCCAAAAACATTCAGTACTTC. This codes for CASSVGTELAKNIQYF.

This chain links TRBV5-1 with TRBJ2-5; TRBD1 might be the D (5 bases). This CDR3 spans 14 amino acids. V lost 2 bases and J 0 bases, leaving 8 bases between the germline ends. Germline CDR1 reads SGHRS; CDR2 reads YFSETQ. CDR3: CASSFRGDQETQYF. The CDR3 DNA reads TGCGCCAGCAGCTTTAGGGGCGACCAAGAGACCCAGTACTTC.

The V and J genes are TRBV6-5 and TRBJ1-4, with 10 nucleotides matching TRBD1. The ends lost 8 bases at V and 6 bases at J; junction bases unmatched: 9. The V gene's germline CDR1 is MNHEY and CDR2 SVGAGI. The CDR3 has 15 amino acids. CDR3 bases: TGTGCCAGCGGATCAGCCGGGACAGGGGATGAAAAACTGTTTTTT. The encoded protein is CASGSAGTGDEKLFF.

V and J are TRBV4-3 and TRBJ2-7; 9 bases align to TRBD1. This CDR3 is built from 18 residues. Germline CDR1 is LGHNA and CDR2 is YSLEER. V shed 0 bases, J shed 7 bases, and the junction held 16 bases outside the gene matches. This CDR3 is CASSQDFLGTGWLGEQYF. The CDR3 region has the DNA TGCGCCAGCAGCCAAGATTTCCTGGGGACAGGGTGGTTGGGGGAGCAGTACTTC.

The chain joins TRBV5-1 to TRBJ1-6; 7 bases are shared with TRBD1. V was pared by 0 bases and J by 6 bases, with 6 bases of the junction left unmatched. The CDR3 spans 16 residues. Germline V gene sequence: CDR1 SGHRS, CDR2 YFSETQ. The CDR3 DNA follows: TGCGCCAGCAGCTTGGCCGCTAGGGGGCGTAATTCACCCCTCCACTTT. Protein sequence: CASSLAARGRNSPLHF.

The rearrangement links TRBV7-2 to TRBJ2-1; 10 bases agree with TRBD1. The ends lost 5 bases at V and 4 bases at J; junction bases unmatched: 5. Per the germline V gene, CDR1 is SGHTA and CDR2 is FQGNSA. The CDR3 contains 15 residues. The CDR3 spells CASSRDRGEYNEQFF. Here the CDR3 DNA reads TGTGCCAGCAGCCGGGACAGGGGCGAGTACAATGAGCAGTTCTTC.

This clone was recorded only once. This chain links TRBV27 with TRBJ1-3, with D possibly TRBD1 on 5 matching bases. Germline CDR1 and CDR2: MNHEY and SMNVEV (reference sequence). This CDR3 is 15 amino acids long. The V end was cut by 1 base, the J end by 2 bases, with 9 bases between. Written as DNA, the CDR3 is TGTGCCAGCAGTTTATTTTGGGGGGCTGGAAACACCATATATTTT. It translates to CASSLFWGAGNTIYF.

The chain couples TRBV5-6 to TRBJ2-7; D gene unclear. The CDR3 has 11 amino acids. Germline lookup yields CDR1 SGHDT and CDR2 YYEEEE. V lost 4 bases, J lost 3 bases, and 5 bases lay in between. In nucleotides, the CDR3 is TGTGCCAGCAGCGTCAGCTACGAGCAGTACTTC. This codes for CASSVSYEQYF.

The rearrangement joins TRBV5-1 to TRBJ1-1; D uncertain. Trimming stripped 2 bases from V and 4 bases from J, with 12 bases between. Germline lookup yields CDR1 SGHRS and CDR2 YFSETQ. The CDR3 is 14 amino acids. CDR3 in amino acids: CASSFGASPTEAFF. DNA for the CDR3: TGCGCCAGCAGCTTTGGAGCTAGTCCCACTGAAGCTTTCTTT.

In DNA, the CDR3 is TGCAGCGCCGTGACAGGGGATCAGCCCCAGCATTTT. Protein: CSAVTGDQPQHF. The chain uses TRBV29-1 and TRBJ1-5, with 8 bases matching TRBD1. Per germline, CDR1 SQVTM and CDR2 ANQGSEA. Trimming at V came to 7 bases and at J to 5 bases, leaving 4 bases not matched to a gene. The CDR3 has 12 amino acids.

The chain combines TRBV6-6 with TRBJ2-7; 9 bases line up with TRBD2. CDR3 length: 16 residues. Germline V gene lookup returns CDR1 MNHNY and CDR2 SVGAGI (reference sequence). The ends lost 4 bases at V and 0 bases at J; junction bases unmatched: 7. CDR3 loop: CASSSPGTSLSYEQYF. CDR3 in DNA: TGTGCCAGCAGTTCTCCCGGGACTAGCCTCTCCTACGAGCAGTACTTC.

The CDR3 is CASSLKGGLYYNEQFF. CDR3 nucleotide sequence: TGTGCCAGCAGCTTAAAGGGCGGGTTGTACTACAATGAGCAGTTCTTC. This rearrangement joins TRBV7-9 to TRBJ2-1; D may be TRBD2 (5 bases). Trimming removed 2 bases from V and 3 bases from J, with 14 bases in between. From germline, CDR1 is SEHNR and CDR2 FQNEAQ (reference sequence). The length of the CDR3 is 16 residues.

This CDR3 is CASKTRTGDNSPLHF. For the CDR3, the DNA is TGTGCCAGCAAAACCCGGACGGGAGATAATTCACCCCTCCACTTT. The rearrangement links TRBV18 to TRBJ1-6, with D unclear. Looked up from germline, CDR1 is KGHSH and CDR2 is LQKENI. The V end was cut by 8 bases, the J end by 5 bases, with 16 bases between. The CDR3 runs 15 residues.

The rearrangement joins TRBV21-1 to TRBJ1-5. TRBV21-1 is a documented pseudogene. There are 17 residues in the CDR3. For the CDR3, the DNA is TGTGCCAGCAGCAAAGACCGATTGAGAGGAAGCAATCAGCCCCAGCATTTT. Its protein product is CASSKDRLRGSNQPQHF.

The chain combines TRBV11-3 with TRBJ2-1; 12 bases align to TRBD2. The germline V gene encodes CDR1 SGHNT and CDR2 YENEEA. The CDR3 runs to 15 residues. Trimming at V came to 2 bases and at J to 8 bases, leaving 4 bases not matched to a gene. The CDR3 is CASSLRLAGEYEQFF. In nucleotides, the CDR3 is TGTGCCAGCAGCTTAAGACTAGCGGGAGAATATGAGCAGTTCTTC. Drawing the rest from reference TRBV11-3 and TRBJ2-1, the complete variable domain is EAGVVQSPRYKIIEKKQPVAFWCNPISGHNTLYWYLQNLGQGPELLIRYENEEAVDDSQLPKDRFSAERLKGVDSTLKIQPAELGDSAVYLCASSLRLAGEYEQFFGPGTRLTVL.

This chain uses TRBV7-2 with TRBJ1-3, with no clear D. Per germline, CDR1 SGHTA and CDR2 FQGNSA. The length of the CDR3 is 15 residues. Between the trimmed V and J ends, which lost 5 bases and 0 bases, there was a span of 11 bases. The CDR3 loop reads CASSQRRSSGNTIYF. CDR3 nucleotides: TGTGCCAGCAGCCAAAGACGGAGCTCTGGAAACACCATATATTTT.